This T cell receptor (beta chain) was sequenced during a study of CD4 T cells in relation to SARS-CoV-2 and coronaviruses. Study-wide background: TCR beta CDR3s were sequenced after roughly eleven-day antigen culture of PBMCs. Controls used an HIV-1 Nef peptide pool or no peptide. Study results and caveats: Roughly 65% of donors had memory CD4+ clonotypes crossrecognizing SARS-CoV-2 and common cold coronavirus spike.

The V gene's germline CDR1 is LNHDA and CDR2 SQIVND (reference sequence). J gave up 5 bases and V 5 bases, and 7 bases lay outside the gene matches. The CDR3 runs 15 residues. Before the COVID-19 pandemic, during about 2011-2019, CD4+ T cells were taken from unexposed donors. CD4+ T cells were isolated from the cells after more than nine days of culture. Testing used SARS-CoV-2 S/N and four cold-coronavirus spikes on unexposed-donor CD4+ T cells, cells permitting. For this clone: The antigen is undetermined.

The method was immunoSEQ multiplex PCR; TCRdb's version includes in-frame clones alone and lacks a portion of them. The profile covers around 26,000 clones, with about 80% appearing a single time and 20% to 25% taken by the ten largest. The chain links TRBV19 to TRBJ2-1, with 9 bases fitting TRBD2. Sequencing was carried out using CD4+ T cells from PBMCs, cultured in vitro. This clonotype originated in a human donor in good health. The CDR3 loop reads CASSSASGNDNEQFF. The CDR3 bases are TGTGCCAGTAGTTCCGCTAGCGGGAACGACAATGAGCAGTTCTTC.